A selection of T cell receptor beta chains follows, all from one sample in a study of identical twins. Using its own MiXCR run on the 5' RACE reads, TCRdb lists one record per CDR3 protein. The table has approximately 300,000 distinct CDR3 sequences, 8.5% to 9.5% seen once. These records were also assigned to another study, of yellow fever vaccine responses in identical twins.

Source material: CD8+ T cells sorted from blood. These receptors were obtained from a woman aged 18-30 years in good health. Both conserved end residues are part of each CDR3. The order of the fields is clone size, V gene, D gene, J gene, CDR3 DNA, CDR3 protein. D genes are given only for firm matches. Some rows mark clone size as missing; the rest say once, few, many or name a class of expanded clone.

many	TRBV6-4	NA	TRBJ1-3	TGTGCCAGCCTCCGCGGCTTCCCTGGAAACACCATATATTTT	CASLRGFPGNTIYF
many	TRBV27	TRBD2	TRBJ2-7	TGTGCCAGCAGTTCCCTACGGATTAGCGGGGCATCCTACGAGCAGTACTTC	CASSSLRISGASYEQYF
many	TRBV6-4	NA	TRBJ2-2	TGTGCCAGCATCCGGAACGGGGAGCTGTTTTTT	CASIRNGELFF
NA	TRBV6-2/TRBV6-3	NA	TRBJ1-2	TGTGCCAGCAGTTACCTGGGACTCTCCTATGGCTACACCTTC	CASSYLGLSYGYTF
NA	TRBV10-3	TRBD2	TRBJ2-1	TGTGCCATCAGTTTAGGCGGGAGGGCCGAAGGTTCCTACAATGAGCAGTTCTTC	CAISLGGRAEGSYNEQFF
many	TRBV21-1	NA	TRBJ2-7	TGTGCCAGCAGCACCCGGGACGGACCCTACGAGCAGTACTTC	CASSTRDGPYEQYF
NA	TRBV11-2	NA	TRBJ1-1	TGTGCCAGCAGCTTAGATATGGCAGGGGACACTGAAGCTTTCTTT	CASSLDMAGDTEAFF
NA	TRBV7-2	NA	TRBJ2-1	TGTGCCAGCAGCTTAACGTTCTTC	CASSLTFF
NA	TRBV2	NA	TRBJ2-1	TGTGCCAGCTTGGGACTCCGGCAGTTCTTC	CASLGLRQFF
many	TRBV7-2	TRBD2	TRBJ2-7	TGTGCCAGCAGGGCTAGCGGGAGCTACGAGCAGTACTTC	CASRASGSYEQYF
NA	TRBV4-3	TRBD1	TRBJ2-7	TGCGCCAGCAGCCCGGACAGGGGGTGGGAGCAGTACTTC	CASSPDRGWEQYF
many	TRBV5-1	TRBD1	TRBJ1-1	TGCGCCAGCAGCCCACCGACAGGGGGAAGTTTCATGAACACTGAAGCTTTCTTT	CASSPPTGGSFMNTEAFF
NA	TRBV29-1	TRBD2	TRBJ2-5	TGCAGCGTCCAGCTAGCGGGGTACCAAGAGACCCAGTACTTC	CSVQLAGYQETQYF
many	TRBV27	NA	TRBJ2-7	TGTGCCAGCAGCCAATTTAACGAGCAGTACTTC	CASSQFNEQYF
many	TRBV7-9	TRBD2	TRBJ2-1	TGTGCCAGCAGCTTAGCGCAAGGCGGGAGGGCCGACAATGAGCAGTTCTTC	CASSLAQGGRADNEQFF
few	TRBV28	NA	TRBJ2-5	TGTGCCAGCAGTTGGGCGGCTAAAGAGACCCAGTACTTC	CASSWAAKETQYF
NA	TRBV4-3	NA	TRBJ2-7	TGCGCCAGCAGCCAAGAATTGGAACAGGGCGCCTACGAGCAGTACTTC	CASSQELEQGAYEQYF
NA	TRBV28	NA	TRBJ2-5	TGTGCCAGCAGTCCGGAGAGAGGGACGTACCAAGAGACCCAGTACTTC	CASSPERGTYQETQYF
many	TRBV7-2	NA	TRBJ2-7	TGTGCCAGCAGCTTGGCCACGCTTTTCGAGCAGTACTTC	CASSLATLFEQYF
few	TRBV7-9	TRBD1	TRBJ2-5	TGTGCCAGCAGACGAACCGGGACAGAATATTTCCAAGAGACCCAGTACTTC	CASRRTGTEYFQETQYF
many	TRBV10-2	TRBD1	TRBJ2-1	TGCGCCAGCAGTGATAGGACAGGCAACAATGAGCAGTTCTTC	CASSDRTGNNEQFF
NA	TRBV2	NA	TRBJ2-1	TGTGCCAGCAGTGCCCTCGGTTTTGGGGGGCGGGGTGAGCAGTTCTTC	CASSALGFGGRGEQFF
few	TRBV4-2	NA	TRBJ2-3	TGTGCCAGCAGCCAAGTCCAGGCAAGAAGCACAGATACGCAGTATTTT	CASSQVQARSTDTQYF
NA	TRBV3-1	NA	TRBJ2-7	TGTGCCAGCAGCCAAATCGGCGGTGGGGAGGAGTACTTC	CASSQIGGGEEYF
many	TRBV7-9	TRBD1	TRBJ1-4	TGTGCCAGCAGCAACGGACAGGGTGGGGTTGAAAAACTGTTTTTT	CASSNGQGGVEKLFF
many	TRBV4-3	NA	TRBJ2-7	TGCGCCAGCAGCCAAGATCTTGACACTTCCTACGAGCAGTACTTC	CASSQDLDTSYEQYF
NA	TRBV20-1	NA	TRBJ2-2	TGCAGTGCTGAACTCAGGGTCGACACCGGGGAGCTGTTTTTT	CSAELRVDTGELFF
NA	TRBV7-9	NA	TRBJ2-7	TGTGCCAGCAGCTCACGGGACTCCCCCTCCTACGAGCAGTACTTC	CASSSRDSPSYEQYF
NA	TRBV6-6	NA	TRBJ1-2	TGTGCCAGCAGTTTGCCTAGTGGGGCGGGCTACACCTTC	CASSLPSGAGYTF
few	TRBV20-1	NA	TRBJ2-5	TGCAGTGCTAGAGATCTTGTACCCTCCTCGGGGGACCAAGAGACCCAGTACTTC	CSARDLVPSSGDQETQYF
few	TRBV6-1	TRBD2	TRBJ2-7	TGTGCCAGCAGAACCACTAGCGGGGGGGCCTACGAGCAGTACTTC	CASRTTSGGAYEQYF
few	TRBV15	NA	TRBJ2-1	TGTGCCACCTCTGGGAGTAACAATGAGCAGTTCTTC	CATSGSNNEQFF
few	TRBV7-9	TRBD2	TRBJ2-3	TGTGCCAGCTATAGCCGGCGGGAGGGCCTCACAGATACGCAGTATTTT	CASYSRREGLTDTQYF
many	TRBV6-2/TRBV6-3	NA	TRBJ2-7	TGTGCCAGCAGTGATCTCTACGAGCAGTACTTC	CASSDLYEQYF
few	TRBV29-1	NA	TRBJ2-3	TGCAGCGTTGACCGCGGGGTGGAGAGCACAGATACGCAGTATTTT	CSVDRGVESTDTQYF
NA	TRBV6-1	NA	TRBJ1-1	TGTGCCAGCAGTGAACAGGAAAACACTGAAGCTTTCTTT	CASSEQENTEAFF
NA	TRBV4-1	NA	TRBJ1-4	TGCGCCAGCAGCCCACCCGGGGGCACTCCGTTATTC	CASSPPGGTPLF
many	TRBV4-3	TRBD2	TRBJ2-1	TGCGCCAGCAGCCAAGATTGGGGGACTAGCGGGAGTGGGTCCTACAATGAGCAGTTCTTC	CASSQDWGTSGSGSYNEQFF
NA	TRBV4-3	NA	TRBJ2-2	TGCGCCAGCAGCCAAGACCTCAGGACTTTTAACACCGGGGAGCTGTTTTTT	CASSQDLRTFNTGELFF
few	TRBV11-2	NA	TRBJ1-1	TGTGCCAGCGGGCCAATGAACACTGAAGCTTTCTTT	CASGPMNTEAFF